This entry is about one T cell receptor (beta chain). The antigen remains undetermined. This specimen comes from a study of radiotherapy plus CTLA-4 blockade in lung cancer. Study-level results: How blood T cell clones changed early, along with interferon-beta, reportedly forecast response best.

V was clipped by 3 bases and J by 5 bases; unmatched bases: 10. Per the germline V gene, CDR1 is SGHTS and CDR2 is YDEGEE. This CDR3 is built from 15 residues. TCRdb's copy holds only in-frame clones and misses some; the assay was immunoSEQ multiplex PCR. The sample shows tens of thousands of clones, roughly 76% of them seen only once. V usage is TRBV5-8 and J usage is TRBJ1-2; 7 bases are shared with TRBD1. The receptor was derived from a human donor with non-small cell lung cancer whose response to radiotherapy plus ipilimumab could not be evaluated. The source material was peripheral blood, sampled from a patient treated with radiotherapy plus ipilimumab. The DNA of the CDR3 is TGTGCCAGCAGCTGGACCGGGACAGAAATATATGGCTACACCTTC. It codes for CASSWTGTEIYGYTF.